Below are 4 T cell receptor beta chains sequenced from a single sample in a study of blood T cell repertoires in COVID-19. Assay used: immunoSEQ multiplex PCR; TCRdb lists only in-frame clones, some missing. The sample carries under 300,000 clones, 91% recorded once. Sequencing input: PBMCs or T cells enriched from blood (not recorded which). These receptors all stem from a human donor in a cohort exposed to, infected with or recovered from COVID-19 (not recorded which). The donor label of this sample is uncertain.

The J gene is TRBJ2-3, the V gene TRBV5-1; TRBD2 aligns across 15 bases. Germline assignment: CDR1 SGHRS and CDR2 YFSETQ. V was pared by 1 base and J by 6 bases, with 3 bases of the junction left unmatched. The CDR3 is 16 residues long. This CDR3 reads CASSLTGTSGGDTQYF. The CDR3 DNA reads TGCGCCAGCAGCTTGACCGGGACTAGCGGGGGGGATACGCAGTATTTT.

The CDR3 nucleotides read TGTGCCAGCAGCTTGGACAGGGCGAACACCGGGGAGCTGTTTTTT. Translating gives CASSLDRANTGELFF. This rearrangement joins TRBV5-4 to TRBJ2-2; D may be TRBD1 (6 bases). Per germline, CDR1 SGHNT and CDR2 YYREEE (reference sequence). V was trimmed by 0 bases and J by 0 bases, leaving 6 bases between them. This CDR3 region has 15 residues.

V usage is TRBV5-4 and J usage is TRBJ2-7; the match to TRBD1 covers 12 bases. V shed 7 bases, J shed 5 bases, and the junction held 4 bases outside the gene matches. Germline V gene data show CDR1 as SGHNT and CDR2 as YYREEE (reference sequence). The CDR3 consists of 13 residues. In DNA form, the CDR3 reads TGTGCCAGCGGGACAGGGGGCCAAGACGAGCAGTACTTC. It yields the protein CASGTGGQDEQYF.

The rearrangement links TRBV4-2 to TRBJ1-4; D possibly corresponds to TRBD1 (5 bases). Germline V lookup: CDR1 LGHNA, CDR2 YNFKEQ. The germline V and J ends were trimmed by 0 bases and 7 bases, with 12 bases remaining between them. The CDR3 totals 15 residues. The CDR3: CASSQDRDGGEKLFF. In DNA form, the CDR3 reads TGTGCCAGCAGCCAAGACAGGGACGGGGGTGAAAAACTGTTTTTT.